The 9 T cell receptor beta chains presented below share a single source sample, sequenced in a study of T cell responses to AZD1222 COVID-19 vaccine. Using immunoSEQ multiplex PCR, the repertoire was profiled, and TCRdb retains in-frame clones only, with some absent. Of about 130,000 clones detected, about 93% appear once; the ten largest clones hold roughly 6.6%. The sequencing here drew on peripheral blood, taken on day 0 of AZD1222 vaccination. The origin of the receptors is an adult in good health.

The chain uses TRBV2 and TRBJ1-2; TRBD1 is a possible D gene (6 bases). Deletions cut 7 bases from V and 5 bases from J, with 17 bases between. The CDR3 is 14 amino acids. CDR1 and CDR2 (germline): SNHLY, FYNNEI. As DNA, the CDR3 is TGTGCCAGCACTCAGGACACAGGGTCGTATGGCTACACCTTC. It encodes CASTQDTGSYGYTF.

The chain recombines TRBV19 with TRBJ1-3; D gene uncertain. Per germline, CDR1 LNHDA and CDR2 SQIVND (reference sequence). Deletions cut 10 bases from V and 0 bases from J, with 16 bases between. The CDR3 is 15 amino acids. CDR3 residues: CATRFSASSGNTIYF. CDR3 in DNA: TGTGCCACTCGGTTTTCTGCGAGCTCTGGAAACACCATATATTTT.

This chain joins TRBV30 and TRBJ1-2; D gene uncertain. V was trimmed by 1 base and J by 8 bases, leaving 11 bases between them. CDR1 is GTSNPN and CDR2 is SVGIG in the germline V gene (reference sequence). This CDR3 has 12 amino acids. The CDR3 DNA follows: TGTGCCTGGAGTGCGGGCCTGAGGGGCTACACCTTC. Amino acid sequence: CAWSAGLRGYTF.

The gene calls are TRBV7-9 and TRBJ2-7, with D possibly being TRBD1 (6 bases). V was trimmed by 3 bases and J by 6 bases, leaving 9 bases between them. CDR1 and CDR2 from the germline V gene are SEHNR and FQNEAQ (reference sequence). The length of the CDR3 is 12 residues. This chain's CDR3 is CASSFTGPEQYF. CDR3 DNA: TGTGCCAGCAGCTTTACAGGGCCCGAGCAGTACTTC.

This clone was found once. J is TRBJ2-2 and V is TRBV6-5, with a weak D call TRBD1 (6 bases). The CDR3 has 14 amino acids. Germline V CDR1 and CDR2: MNHEY, SVGAGI. Between the trimmed V and J ends, which lost 6 bases and 6 bases, there was a span of 14 bases. Written as DNA, the CDR3 is TGTGCCAGCAGCCCCGGGACAATACCCGGGGAGCTGTTTTTT. Its protein product is CASSPGTIPGELFF.

J is TRBJ2-3 and V is TRBV27; perhaps TRBD1 as D (6 bases). Germline V gene data show CDR1 as MNHEY and CDR2 as SMNVEV (reference sequence). V shed 7 bases and J shed 6 bases, with 14 bases lying between them. The CDR3 spans 13 residues. The CDR3: CASTPERGDTQYF. The DNA of the CDR3 is TGTGCCAGCACCCCCGAGAGGGGGGATACGCAGTATTTT.

CDR3 protein: CASSPQTGYTDTQYF. DNA for the CDR3: TGTGCCAGCAGCCCCCAGACAGGTTACACAGATACGCAGTATTTT. The chain combines TRBV7-6 with TRBJ2-3; possible D gene TRBD1, 6 bases. This CDR3 region has 15 residues. The ends were cut back, 5 bases at V and 2 bases at J, with 14 bases in the middle. Germline V gene sequence: CDR1 SGHVS, CDR2 FNYEAQ.

This chain links TRBV7-9 with TRBJ1-5; D unresolved. Germline CDR1 is SEHNR and CDR2 is FQNEAQ (reference sequence). The CDR3 runs 12 residues. Trimming removed 5 bases at V and 5 bases at J, with 7 bases between. CDR3 DNA: TGTGCCAGCAGCATCGAGGATCAGCCCCAGCATTTT. Protein product: CASSIEDQPQHF.

This chain links TRBV30 with TRBJ1-5; 9 nucleotides match TRBD1. The junction had 10 bases not matched to a gene; V was cut back by 1 base and J by 6 bases. The CDR3 is 16 residues long. CDR1 GTSNPN and CDR2 SVGIG come from the germline V gene (reference sequence). The CDR3 nucleotides read TGTGCCTGGAGTGGGGGACAGGGAATAGTCGGTCAGCCCCAGCATTTT. This translates into CAWSGGQGIVGQPQHF.